This T cell receptor beta chain derives from a study of OX40 agonist ivuxolimab in advanced cancers. There are a few counts of this clone. Repertoires were generated with immunoSEQ multiplex PCR, while TCRdb's copy carries only in-frame clones and drops some. The sample lists tens of thousands of clones; 78% were seen once. CDR1 SGHAT and CDR2 FQNNGV come from the germline V gene. V lost 5 bases and J lost 7, with 14 bases in between. This CDR3 contains 13 residues. The chain recombines TRBV11-2 with TRBJ1-2, with a tentative D call TRBD1 (5 bases). Sequenced material: CD4+ or CD8+ T cells sorted from blood, taken in a trial of the OX40 agonist ivuxolimab. This clonotype originated in an adult with an advanced solid tumor such as melanoma, head and neck, liver or kidney cancer. The CDR3 region is CASSPNRQPGYTF. Here the CDR3 DNA reads TGTGCCAGCAGCCCAAACCGACAGCCTGGCTACACCTTC.